The entry that follows covers one T cell receptor beta chain sequence. This clonotype was recorded many times. What this receptor recognizes is not known. The record has no base qualities; no much larger clone is one base away. The CDR3 has 19 amino acids, counting the end cysteine and phenylalanine. This entry keeps only the CDR3 DNA: 57 bases, framed from base 1. Ends trimmed: V by 4 bases, J by 2 bases; bases unmatched to a gene: 15. cDNA was synthesized by template-switch 5'RACE using a primer with a 10-nucleotide random unique molecular identifier that tagged each TCR transcript. Over 180 million TCR-beta sequences, covering 15-18 subjects, were produced in each sequencing run. The RNeasy kit was used for extraction of total RNA. The KAPA Real-time Library Amplification kit was used to amplify TCR-beta VDJ regions with primers targeting the TCR constant region and the 5'RACE anchor. A first PCR added sample indexes and Illumina adaptors, after which a second PCR increased the library yield. After Ampure bead purification, the roughly 650 bp TCR product was size-selected on a 2% E-gel SizeSelection system. Before pooling, libraries had their quality checked on a Bioanalyzer, their concentration measured with Qubit, and their quantity determined with the Kapa Library Quantification kit. An Illumina HiSeq 2500 was used to sequence the libraries paired-end at 2 x 150 bp. To increase sequence diversity, roughly 25-31% phiX was spiked into each library pool. For the original study's pipeline: The UMI-based MiGEC pipeline processed quality-filtered reads and removed over 80% of raw TCR sequences during error correction. VDJ genes were aligned to IMGT germline references, and each clonotype was defined by a unique CDR3 amino acid sequence together with V-J genes. Clonal expansion, Shannon diversity and CDR3 relatedness (CalcPairwiseDistances, ClusterSamples) were evaluated with VDJtools, and phylogenetic trees were built with CLCbio workbench. A clone was classed as expanded if it had 8 or more unique UMIs, a cutoff based on coefficient-of-variation modelling across technical triplicates. The raw public data were reprocessed by TCRdb itself: fastp quality trimming at Q25, MiXCR clonotype calling, in-frame beta chains only. Merged by CDR3 protein, the rows form single entries marked with the most common genes and DNA. These V and J calls derive from TCRdb rather than the authors' analysis. The sample yields about 95,000 distinct CDR3 sequences; 3.5% were counted once. The top ten hold under 6.5% of the sample.

Unsorted PBMC libraries were generated from 2 million PBMCs stored in RNAlater at -80 °C until RNA extraction. The multiple sclerosis patients were enrolled in a US clinical protocol that evaluated disease progression with magnetic resonance imaging. PBMCs were separated from peripheral blood using Ficoll-Hypaque density gradient centrifugation and then cryopreserved in liquid nitrogen. The data were taken from a study of neurological immune-mediated disorders (dated by TCRdb to between 2018 and 2021). For context, the study as a whole: Among the approximately 34 multiple sclerosis patients, relapsing-remitting MS was present in approximately 31 and secondary progressive MS was present in 3. The study compared peripheral blood TCR-beta repertoires of HTLV-I-associated myelopathy (HAM/TSP) patients, multiple sclerosis patients and healthy controls using UMI-based sequencing. The cohort was made up of around 70 subjects, consisting of 15 or so HAM/TSP patients, 34 multiple sclerosis patients and around 20 healthy controls. The approximately 110 TCR-beta libraries covered PBMC samples along with longitudinal samples, technical triplicates, and paired sorted CD4+ and CD8+ T-cell subsets. Results and caveats for the whole study, not just this receptor: No identical CDR3 amino acid sequences were found to be shared among expanded clones across subjects, suggesting that TCR-beta repertoires were private in all groups. TCR clonal expansion was highest in HAM/TSP patients and lowest in MS patients, with MS patients falling below even healthy controls. In phylogenetic analysis, the repertoires of 18 of 34 MS patients grouped into a cluster of related CDR3 sequences, which suggests a possible signature at the repertoire level. The MS cluster showed no association with clinical or MRI features, and the authors stated that larger cohorts are needed.

The source material was PBMCs. This chain joins TRBV12-3 or TRBV12-4 to TRBJ2-1, and TRBD1 matches 9 of the central bases. The clonotype originates from a woman aged 18-30 years with multiple sclerosis. The bases are TGTGCCAGCAGTTACCGGGACAGGGTCCTTCTGGGCCCCTACAATGAGCAGTTCTTC. It is translated as CASSYRDRVLLGPYNEQFF.